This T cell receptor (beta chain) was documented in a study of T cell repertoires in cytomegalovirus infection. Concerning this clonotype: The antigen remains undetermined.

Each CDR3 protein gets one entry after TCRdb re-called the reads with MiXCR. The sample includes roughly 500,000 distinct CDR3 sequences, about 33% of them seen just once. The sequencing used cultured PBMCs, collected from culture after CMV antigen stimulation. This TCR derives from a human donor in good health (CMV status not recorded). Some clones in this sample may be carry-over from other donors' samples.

CDR3 sequence reads: CASSSPLGPYEQYV. The CDR3 DNA reads as TGTGCCAGCAGCTCTCCCCTGGGACCCTACGAGCAGTACGTC. This chain joins TRBV7-9 and TRBJ2-7; D is possibly TRBD1 or TRBD2 (5 bases each). The CDR3 covers 14 residues. The germline gives CDR1 SEHNR, CDR2 FQNEAQ (reference sequence). V lost 4 bases, J lost 2 bases, and 12 bases lay in between.